Each of the 30 T cell receptor beta chains below was sequenced from the same sample in a study of T cell changes during pregnancy in multiple sclerosis. This table comes from immunoSEQ multiplex PCR, and its TCRdb copy is limited to in-frame clones, with some not included. The data contain 50,000 or so clones, approximately 92% of them seen just once; the ten biggest clones take up less than 0.3%. Sequencing used CD4+ T cells from peripheral blood mononuclear cells, obtained in the third trimester of pregnancy. All receptors come from a female donor with multiple sclerosis, enrolled in a pregnancy study.

The genes are TRBV9 and TRBJ1-3; maybe TRBD1 (6 bases). Germline V gene lookup returns CDR1 SGDLS and CDR2 YYNGEE. The CDR3 extends over 13 amino acids. V lost 6 bases and J lost 6, with 13 bases in between. CDR3 amino acids: CASTDRYLNTIYF. Here the CDR3 DNA reads TGTGCCAGCACCGACAGGTATCTAAACACCATATATTTT.

The CDR3 here is CAISGNLAGGPGETQYF. The DNA of the CDR3 is TGTGCCATCAGTGGAAATCTAGCGGGAGGGCCGGGTGAGACCCAGTACTTC. V usage is TRBV10-3 and J usage is TRBJ2-5; 12 nucleotides line up with TRBD2. This CDR3 contains 17 residues. The V and J ends lost 4 bases and 5 bases, in that order; junction bases with no gene match: 11. Germline values: CDR1 ENHRY, CDR2 SYGVKD.

This clone has just a few counts. The chain combines TRBV30 with TRBJ2-1, with 7 bases lining up with TRBD2. This CDR3 is built from 14 residues. Germline CDR1 is GTSNPN and CDR2 is SVGIG (reference sequence). The V and J ends lost 4 bases and 9 bases, in that order; junction bases with no gene match: 12. The CDR3 nucleotides read TGTGCCTGGATATGGGGCGGGAGTTATGGTGAGCAGTTCTTC. Encoded protein: CAWIWGGSYGEQFF.

This rearrangement joins TRBV7-3 to TRBJ2-1; 10 positions agree with TRBD2. The CDR3 totals 16 residues. Losses at the gene ends were 5 bases for V and 4 bases for J; bases not matched to a gene: 8. Germline CDR1 reads SGHTA; CDR2 reads FQGTGA. The CDR3 nucleotides are TGTGCCAGCAGCCTCAGCGGGAGGGAGGTTTACAATGAGCAGTTCTTC. It encodes CASSLSGREVYNEQFF.

V and J are TRBV2 and TRBJ2-5, with 8 bases lining up with TRBD2. Germline CDR1 is SNHLY and CDR2 is FYNNEI. This CDR3 has 14 residues. The ends lost 6 bases at V and 5 bases at J; junction bases unmatched: 8. CDR3 residues: CASSGTSEWETQYF. The CDR3 DNA sequence: TGTGCCAGCAGCGGGACTAGTGAGTGGGAGACCCAGTACTTC.

This clone was recorded a few times. The gene calls are TRBV9 and TRBJ1-5; the D is unclear. The ends were cut back, 0 bases at V and 0 bases at J, with 4 bases in the middle. The CDR3 is 14 amino acids. The V gene's germline CDR1 is SGDLS and CDR2 YYNGEE. CDR3 loop: CASSVDGSNQPQHF. The CDR3 bases are TGTGCCAGCAGCGTAGACGGTAGCAATCAGCCCCAGCATTTT.

The gene calls are TRBV6-5 and TRBJ1-1; tentatively, D is TRBD1 (6 bases). Trimming took 2 bases from V and 10 from J, leaving 20 bases between them. This CDR3 has 15 amino acids. The germline gives CDR1 MNHEY, CDR2 SVGAGI. The CDR3 loop reads CASSYVNGGAVGAFF. CDR3 DNA: TGTGCCAGCAGTTACGTAAATGGGGGGGCGGTGGGAGCTTTCTTT.

The chain uses TRBV7-8 and TRBJ1-3; possibly TRBD1 for D (5 bases). The CDR3 consists of 15 residues. In germline, CDR1 is SGHVS, CDR2 FQNEAQ. Trimming removed 5 bases from V and 3 bases from J, with 14 bases in between. Written as DNA, the CDR3 is TGTGCCAGCAGCCCATTGACAGAAGGTGGAAACACCATATATTTT. It translates to CASSPLTEGGNTIYF. Using reference TRBV7-8 and TRBJ1-3 for the parts outside the CDR3, the full variable domain is GAGVSQSPRYKVAKRGQDVALRCDPISGHVSLFWYQQALGQGPEFLTYFQNEAQLDKSGLPSDRFFAERPEGSVSTLKIQRTQQEDSAVYLCASSPLTEGGNTIYFGEGSWLTVV.

The chain joins TRBV7-9 to TRBJ1-1; the D gene is possibly TRBD1 (6 bases). CDR3 length: 12 residues. Germline CDR1 SEHNR, CDR2 FQNEAQ (reference sequence). The V gene lost 5 bases and the J gene lost 6 bases, with 10 bases spanning the gap. Here the CDR3 DNA reads TGTGCCAGCAGCCCGGACAGCCCTGAAGCTTTCTTT. This gives the protein CASSPDSPEAFF.

This CDR3 reads CASSQFGTSGRAGGDTQYF. CDR3 DNA sequence: TGTGCCAGCAGTCAATTCGGGACTAGCGGGAGGGCCGGTGGAGATACGCAGTATTTT. The chain couples TRBV7-3 to TRBJ2-3; 16 bases are shared with TRBD2. Germline V gene sequence: CDR1 SGHTA, CDR2 FQGTGA. V was clipped by 6 bases and J by 5 bases; unmatched bases: 14. This CDR3 comprises 19 residues.

This clone was seen a few times. The chain uses TRBV7-9 and TRBJ2-7; no definite D call. CDR3 length: 14 amino acids. From germline, CDR1 is SEHNR and CDR2 FQNEAQ (reference sequence). Deletions cut 3 bases from V and 0 bases from J, with 9 bases between. The CDR3 reads CASSLLPDSYEQYF. For the CDR3, the DNA is TGTGCCAGCAGCTTGTTGCCAGACTCCTACGAGCAGTACTTC.

This chain uses TRBV7-9 with TRBJ1-2; maybe TRBD1 (5 bases). The V end lost 3 bases, the J end lost 6 bases, and 11 bases lay between the germline ends. The CDR3 totals 13 residues. From germline, CDR1 is SEHNR and CDR2 FQNEAQ (reference sequence). The CDR3 coding sequence is TGTGCCAGCAGCTTGGTCGGGGGGAATGGCTACACCTTC. This gives the protein CASSLVGGNGYTF.

The V call is TRBV5-1, the J call TRBJ1-2; the match to TRBD1 covers 10 bases. V lost 0 bases to trimming and J lost 7 bases; unmatched junction nucleotides: 6. CDR1 is SGHRS and CDR2 is YFSETQ in the germline V gene. CDR3 length: 15 amino acids. The CDR3 here is CASSLGPTGGSGYTF. CDR3 in DNA: TGCGCCAGCAGCTTGGGCCCGACAGGGGGCTCTGGCTACACCTTC. The variable domain in full, completed from reference TRBV5-1 and TRBJ1-2, reads KAGVTQTPRYLIKTRGQQVTLSCSPISGHRSVSWYQQTPGQGLQFLFEYFSETQRNKGNFPGRFSGRQFSNSRSEMNVSTLELGDSALYLCASSLGPTGGSGYTFGSGTRLTVV.

This chain joins TRBV5-5 and TRBJ2-1, with D possibly TRBD2 on 5 matching bases. Trimming took 4 bases from V and 15 from J, leaving 14 bases between them. The germline V gene encodes CDR1 SGHKS and CDR2 YYEKEE (reference sequence). CDR3 length: 11 amino acids. The chain's CDR3 is CASSGSWETFF. The CDR3 DNA sequence: TGTGCCAGCAGCGGGTCCTGGGAGACGTTCTTC.

This clone was picked up a small number of times. V gene TRBV6-1 combines with J gene TRBJ1-2, with D possibly being TRBD1 (6 bases). Per the germline V gene, CDR1 is MNHNS and CDR2 is SASEGT. Trimming took off 3 bases at V and 8 bases at J, with 16 bases between the two ends. The CDR3 runs to 14 residues. CDR3 bases: TGTGCCAGCAGTGAGGGACGGGGGGCAGGAGGCTACACCTTC. Amino acids: CASSEGRGAGGYTF.

The CDR3 coding sequence is TGTGCCAGCAGAAAAAGGGGTCCTAATGAAAAACTGTTTTTT. It encodes CASRKRGPNEKLFF. The genes are TRBV2 and TRBJ1-4; D is perhaps TRBD1 (5 bases). V was pared by 6 bases and J by 3 bases, with 11 bases between. Germline-derived CDR1 and CDR2 are SNHLY and FYNNEI. The CDR3 loop spans 14 amino acids.

This chain uses TRBV5-5 with TRBJ1-5, with a tentative D call TRBD1 (5 bases). The CDR3 is 17 residues long. V was clipped by 5 bases and J by 0 bases, with 18 bases between them. The germline V gene encodes CDR1 SGHKS and CDR2 YYEKEE (reference sequence). CDR3 sequence reads: CASRGGDSLYSNQPQHF. CDR3 nucleotides: TGTGCCAGCAGGGGGGGGGACTCGCTATATAGCAATCAGCCCCAGCATTTT.

This clone was observed a single time. J is TRBJ1-4 and V is TRBV5-1, with D tentatively TRBD1 (5 bases). This CDR3 comprises 15 residues. V was pared by 3 bases and J by 3 bases, with 12 bases between. Germline V gene data show CDR1 as SGHRS and CDR2 as YFSETQ. In DNA, the CDR3 is TGCGCCAGCAGCTCCACAGGACCAGCTAATGAAAAACTGTTTTTT. It codes for CASSSTGPANEKLFF. Together with reference TRBV5-1 and TRBJ1-4, the CDR3 gives the full variable domain: KAGVTQTPRYLIKTRGQQVTLSCSPISGHRSVSWYQQTPGQGLQFLFEYFSETQRNKGNFPGRFSGRQFSNSRSEMNVSTLELGDSALYLCASSSTGPANEKLFFGSGTQLSVL.

The V gene is TRBV2, the J gene TRBJ2-7; perhaps TRBD2 as D (5 bases). CDR3 length equals 15 residues. V was cut by 6 bases and J by 1 base, with 16 bases left in between. CDR1 is SNHLY, CDR2 FYNNEI, per germline. The CDR3 loop is CASRAGTANSYEQYF. In DNA form, the CDR3 reads TGTGCCAGCAGGGCGGGCACAGCGAATTCCTACGAGCAGTACTTC.

This chain links TRBV28 with TRBJ1-2, with D possibly TRBD1 on 5 matching bases. The CDR3 contains 14 residues. V lost 7 bases and J lost 4, with 16 bases in between. Germline lookup yields CDR1 MDHEN and CDR2 SYDVKM. The chain's CDR3 is CASMLGGRTYGYTF. CDR3 nucleotides: TGTGCCAGCATGTTGGGGGGACGGACCTATGGCTACACCTTC.

This chain uses TRBV6-5 with TRBJ1-4; 7 bases fit TRBD1. This CDR3 is 16 amino acids long. V shed 4 bases and J 3 bases; nucleotides not matched to a gene: 8. In germline, CDR1 is MNHEY, CDR2 SVGAGI. In DNA form, the CDR3 reads TGTGCCAGCAGTTCACCTCGACAGGGTCCTAATGAAAAACTGTTTTTT. Residues: CASSSPRQGPNEKLFF.

V usage is TRBV18 and J usage is TRBJ1-1, with D perhaps matching TRBD1 (5 bases). CDR3 length equals 15 residues. The germline CDR1 and CDR2 sequences are KGHSH and LQKENI. Trimming took 2 bases from V and 2 from J, leaving 12 bases between them. For the CDR3, the DNA is TGTGCCAGCTCACCATTCGGGGGAGAAAACACTGAAGCTTTCTTT. Translated: CASSPFGGENTEAFF.

The chain joins TRBV5-1 to TRBJ2-1; D remains unclear. V lost 0 bases to trimming and J lost 3 bases, with 7 bases between them. CDR3 length equals 14 residues. CDR1 is SGHRS, CDR2 YFSETQ, per germline. The CDR3 DNA reads as TGCGCCAGCAGCTTGGACTCTGTCTACAATGAGCAGTTCTTC. Encoded protein: CASSLDSVYNEQFF.

V usage is TRBV19 and J usage is TRBJ1-2; the D gene is possibly TRBD1 (5 bases). The CDR3 length is 15 residues. Trimming left V 5 bases short and J 7 bases short, with 20 bases between. Germline V lookup: CDR1 LNHDA, CDR2 SQIVND (reference sequence). CDR3 amino acids: CASSARGRGHAGYTF. As DNA, the CDR3 is TGTGCCAGTAGTGCAAGGGGAAGGGGTCACGCTGGCTACACCTTC.

V and J are TRBV5-1 and TRBJ1-1; 7 bases are a match to TRBD1. The CDR3 consists of 15 residues. V was pared by 2 bases and J by 3 bases, with 7 bases of the junction left unmatched. Germline lookup yields CDR1 SGHRS and CDR2 YFSETQ. CDR3 region: CASSLRQGRDTEAFF. CDR3 nucleotide sequence: TGCGCCAGCAGCTTAAGACAGGGTCGAGACACTGAAGCTTTCTTT.

This sequence joins TRBV6-5 and TRBJ2-3; tentatively, D is TRBD2 (6 bases). The CDR3 contains 15 residues. The V end was cut by 7 bases, the J end by 4 bases, with 18 bases between. Germline CDR1 MNHEY, CDR2 SVGAGI. CDR3 in amino acids: CASTYRWGVADTQYF. In nucleotides, the CDR3 is TGTGCCAGCACCTACCGATGGGGGGTGGCAGATACGCAGTATTTT.

The chain couples TRBV18 to TRBJ2-2, with 8 bases aligning to TRBD2. CDR1 is KGHSH and CDR2 is LQKENI in the germline V gene. V trimming: 4 bases; J trimming: 5 bases; junction bases outside the gene matches: 18. The CDR3 length is 19 residues. CDR3 residues: CASSLRVRAGAPGTGELFF. The CDR3 DNA sequence: TGTGCCAGCTCACTACGGGTACGAGCGGGAGCCCCGGGGACCGGGGAGCTGTTTTTT.

V gene TRBV9 combines with J gene TRBJ2-1; 11 bases map to TRBD2. With 4 bases clipped from V and 7 bases from J, the junction kept 7 bases outside the gene matches. This CDR3 is built from 15 residues. Germline loops: CDR1 SGDLS, CDR2 YYNGEE. For the CDR3, the DNA is TGTGCCAGCAGCACAACTAGCGGGAGTATGAATGAGCAGTTCTTC. Its translation is CASSTTSGSMNEQFF.

Points on this clone: Germline is not matched at one junction end, which may reflect a read error. This CDR3 is CASSLATGGSDEQYF. CDR3 nucleotides: TGCGCCAGCAGCCTGGCGACAGGGGGCTCCGACGAGCAGTACTTC. V usage is TRBV5-1 and J usage is TRBJ2-7, with 10 bases fitting TRBD1. The V gene's germline CDR1 is SGHRS and CDR2 YFSETQ. CDR3 length: 15 amino acids.

The chain recombines TRBV19 with TRBJ2-1; D gene ambiguous. V was cut by 2 bases and J by 4 bases, with 9 bases left in between. The CDR3 has 14 residues. Per the germline V gene, CDR1 is LNHDA and CDR2 is SQIVND (reference sequence). This CDR3 reads CASSIQRLYNEQFF. Here the CDR3 DNA reads TGTGCCAGTAGTATACAGCGCCTATACAATGAGCAGTTCTTC.